Given below is one T cell receptor beta chain in context. Its specificity is unknown. One junction end disagrees with the germline gene, perhaps due to a read error. The CDR3 has 13 residues. The germline V gene has CDR1 MGHDK and CDR2 SYGVNS. There were no patients who had received any treatment before thyroid surgery. Per the study methods: A classifier for distant metastasis in papillary thyroid cancer was constructed using CDR3 differences observed across clinicopathological groups. TCRdb reassembled clones from the PCR reads with MiXCR. The V and J calls reflect TCRdb's pipeline rather than the authors' work. Here the sample spans roughly 30,000 clones, around a quarter being singletons. This specimen belongs to a study of metastatic and nonmetastatic thyroid tumors. In the study overall: Repertoires from malignant and benign thyroid patients were compared across blood and tumor or nodule tissue. General study points: In both blood and tumor samples, TCR beta diversity was reported significantly higher for malignant than benign nodules.

The TCR comes from a female donor with papillary thyroid cancer or a benign thyroid nodule (not recorded which). Some clones in this sample may be carry-over from other donors' samples. Sequenced input: blood. The chain links TRBV25-1 to TRBJ1-1; D possibly corresponds to TRBD1 (5 bases). CDR3 coding DNA: TGTGCCAGCAGTGCCCTGGGGGGGACTGAATCTTCCTTT. Protein: CASSALGGTESSF.